The T cell receptor (beta chain) under discussion was sequenced for a study of blood T cell repertoires in COVID-19. For the study at large: The United States, Italy and Spain were the sources of the acute and convalescent COVID-19 samples. Sources were T cells, B-cell-depleted T cells, or PBMCs; the material itself was cDNA or gDNA.

Original handling: Quantification of nucleated cells was approximated via reference gene primer amplification. The method was immunoSEQ multiplex PCR; TCRdb's version includes in-frame clones alone and lacks a portion of them. The V and J calls and clone size come from that table; D and trimming were worked out from the DNA. In the table there are under 85,000 clones, 65% to 85% of which are singletons. Germline V gene data show CDR1 as SEHNR and CDR2 as FQNEAQ (reference sequence). V lost 5 bases and J 0 bases, leaving 14 bases between the germline ends. CDR3 length: 15 amino acids. Sequences were obtained from peripheral blood. The clonotype was recovered from a man aged 50 to 59 with active COVID-19. The chain carries TRBV7-9 and TRBJ2-7; perhaps TRBD1 as D (6 bases). The CDR3 sequence is CASSPGDTSSYEQYF. CDR3 sequence (DNA): TGTGCCAGCAGCCCCGGGGACACTAGCTCCTACGAGCAGTACTTC. Full variable domain (missing parts from reference TRBV7-9 and TRBJ2-7): DTGVSQNPRHKITKRGQNVTFRCDPISEHNRLYWYRQTLGQGPEFLTYFQNEAQLEKSRLLSDRFSAERPKGSFSTLEIQRTEQGDSAMYLCASSPGDTSSYEQYFGPGTRLTVT.